This is a list of T cell receptor beta chains from one sample in a study of T cell responses to AZD1222 COVID-19 vaccine. TCRdb's copy holds only in-frame clones and misses some; the assay was immunoSEQ multiplex PCR. The data show 160,000 or so clones, approximately 90% seen once. The sequences come from peripheral blood, collected 28 days after the second dose of the MenACWY control vaccine. The origin of the receptors is an adult who received the MenACWY meningococcal vaccine as a control. CDR3s include the opening cysteine and the closing phenylalanine or tryptophan. The order of the fields is J gene, clone size, V gene, D gene, CDR3 DNA, CDR3 protein. The D gene is left open where the match is weak. For some rows the clone size is stated as once, few or many, or as a class when expanded; others skip it.

TRBJ2-1 | . | TRBV30 | . | TGTGCCTGGAGTGTAGGGGGGATAGGGTTCTTC | CAWSVGGIGFF
TRBJ2-3 | once | TRBV7-2 | . | TGTGCCAGCAGCTTAGTGGCCCAAGATACGCAGTATTTT | CASSLVAQDTQYF
TRBJ1-1 | . | TRBV19 | . | TGTGCCAGTACCACAACCTACGGAAACACTGAAGCTTTCTTT | CASTTTYGNTEAFF
TRBJ1-2 | . | TRBV11-2 | TRBD1 | TGTGCCAGCAGCTTAGCGGGACAGGGGCTTGGCTACACCTTC | CASSLAGQGLGYTF
TRBJ2-1 | . | TRBV5-1 | . | TGCGCCAGCAGCTTGGATGCCTACTCTGCGGGCAATGAGCAGTTCTTC | CASSLDAYSAGNEQFF
TRBJ2-5 | . | TRBV6-2/TRBV6-3 | TRBD1 | TGTGCCAGCAGTTCCCAGGGACAGGTTTGGTTGGATGTCCAAGAGACCCAGTACTTC | CASSSQGQVWLDVQETQYF
TRBJ2-7 | . | TRBV10-3 | TRBD2 | TGTGCCATCAGGCTAGCGGGAGGGACCTACGAGCAGTACTTC | CAIRLAGGTYEQYF
TRBJ1-5 | . | TRBV28 | . | TGTGCCAGCACCCCTGGGGGGGCGCATCAGCCCCAGCATTTT | CASTPGGAHQPQHF
TRBJ2-5 | . | TRBV21-1 | . | TGTGCCAGCAGCAAAGCCCTAGCGGCCCAAGAGACCCAGTACTTC | CASSKALAAQETQYF
TRBJ2-1 | . | TRBV10-3 | TRBD2 | TGTGCCATCGGGATAGCGGGTACCTACAATGAGCAGTTCTTC | CAIGIAGTYNEQFF